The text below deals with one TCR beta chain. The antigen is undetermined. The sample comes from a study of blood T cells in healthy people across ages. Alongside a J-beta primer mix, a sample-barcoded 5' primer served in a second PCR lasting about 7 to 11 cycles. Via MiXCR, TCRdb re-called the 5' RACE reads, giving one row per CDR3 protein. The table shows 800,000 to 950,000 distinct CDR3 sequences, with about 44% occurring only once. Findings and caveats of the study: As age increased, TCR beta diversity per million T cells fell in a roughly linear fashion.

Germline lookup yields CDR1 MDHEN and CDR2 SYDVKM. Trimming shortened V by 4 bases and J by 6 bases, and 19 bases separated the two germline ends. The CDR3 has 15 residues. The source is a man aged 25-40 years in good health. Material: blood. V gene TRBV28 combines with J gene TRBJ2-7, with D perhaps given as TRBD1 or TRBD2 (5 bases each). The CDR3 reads CASSSSGTLRREQYF. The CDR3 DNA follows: TGTGCCAGCAGTTCCTCCGGGACCCTCCGCCGCGAGCAGTACTTC.